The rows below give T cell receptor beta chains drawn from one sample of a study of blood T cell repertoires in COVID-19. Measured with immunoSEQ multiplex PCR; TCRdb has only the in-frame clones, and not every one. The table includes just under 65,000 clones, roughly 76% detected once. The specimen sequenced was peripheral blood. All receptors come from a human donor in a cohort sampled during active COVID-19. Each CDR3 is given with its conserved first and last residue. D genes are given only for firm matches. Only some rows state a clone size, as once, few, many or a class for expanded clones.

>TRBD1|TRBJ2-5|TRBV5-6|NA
CASSSDRGGETQYF
TGTGCCAGCAGCTCGGACAGGGGGGGTGAGACCCAGTACTTC
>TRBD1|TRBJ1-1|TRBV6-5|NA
CASRVGTGGFSEAFF
TGTGCCAGCAGGGTCGGGACAGGGGGCTTCTCTGAAGCTTTCTTT
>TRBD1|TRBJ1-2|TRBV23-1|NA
CASSQTGGYGYTF
TGCGCCAGCAGTCAAACAGGGGGATATGGCTACACCTTC
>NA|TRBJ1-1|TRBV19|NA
CASSNYRNTEAFF
TGTGCCAGTAGTAATTACAGGAACACTGAAGCTTTCTTT
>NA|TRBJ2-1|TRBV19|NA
CASSIDAGTSSYNEQFF
TGTGCCAGTAGTATAGATGCAGGCACGAGCTCCTACAATGAGCAGTTCTTC
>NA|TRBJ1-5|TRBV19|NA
CASSTDRRNQPQHF
TGTGCCAGTAGTACCGACAGGCGCAATCAGCCCCAGCATTTT
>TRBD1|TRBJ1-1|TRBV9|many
CASSKGQGAGEDTEAFF
TGTGCCAGCAGCAAAGGACAGGGGGCGGGTGAGGACACTGAAGCTTTCTTT
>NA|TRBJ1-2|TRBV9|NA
CASSPRMAGNGYTF
TGTGCCAGCAGCCCCCGAATGGCAGGGAATGGCTACACCTTC
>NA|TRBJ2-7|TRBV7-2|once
CASSLQQAHGEQYF
TGTGCCAGCAGCTTACAGCAGGCCCACGGCGAGCAGTACTTC
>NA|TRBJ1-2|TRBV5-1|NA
CASSLDRAEYGYTF
TGCGCCAGCAGCTTGGACAGAGCCGAGTATGGCTACACCTTC
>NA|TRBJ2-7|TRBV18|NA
CASSPRQGYEQYF
TGTGCCAGCTCACCCCGGCAGGGCTACGAGCAGTACTTC
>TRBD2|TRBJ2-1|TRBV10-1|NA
CASSGRPSGSYTEQFF
TGCGCCAGCTCCGGGCGCCCTAGCGGGAGCTACACTGAGCAGTTCTTC
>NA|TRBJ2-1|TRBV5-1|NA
CASSWGGASYNEQFF
TGCGCCAGCAGCTGGGGTGGGGCCTCCTACAATGAGCAGTTCTTC
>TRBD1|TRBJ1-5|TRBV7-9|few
CASSKQGSNQPQHF
TGTGCCAGCAGCAAACAGGGGAGCAATCAGCCCCAGCATTTT
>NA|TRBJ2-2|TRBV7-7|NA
CASSLGGRDGELFF
TGTGCCAGCAGCCTCGGGGGGCGCGACGGGGAGCTGTTTTTT
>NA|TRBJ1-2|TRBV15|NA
CATSRATKAGTKDGYTF
TGTGCCACCAGCAGAGCCACAAAAGCCGGGACTAAGGATGGCTACACCTTC
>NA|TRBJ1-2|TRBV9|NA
CASSVGQGNYGYTF
TGTGCCAGCAGCGTTGGGCAGGGTAACTATGGCTACACCTTC
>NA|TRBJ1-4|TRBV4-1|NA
CASSPGSWATNEKLFF
TGCGCCAGCAGCCCAGGGTCGTGGGCAACTAATGAAAAACTGTTTTTT
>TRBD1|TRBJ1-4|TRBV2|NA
CASRVGQGIGQSLFF
TGTGCCAGCAGGGTCGGACAGGGTATTGGTCAATCACTGTTTTTT
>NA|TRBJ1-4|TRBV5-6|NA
CASSFRKGGTGVNEKLFF
TGTGCCAGCAGCTTCCGTAAGGGAGGTACAGGCGTTAATGAAAAACTGTTTTTT
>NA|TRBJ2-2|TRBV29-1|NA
CSVDFTGELFF
TGCAGCGTTGACTTTACCGGGGAGCTGTTTTTT
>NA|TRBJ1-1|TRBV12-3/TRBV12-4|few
CASSPDGGAVAFF
TGTGCCAGCAGTCCCGATGGAGGTGCTGTGGCTTTCTTT
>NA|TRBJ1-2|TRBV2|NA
CASSQQGYYGYTF
TGTGCCAGCAGCCAACAGGGTTACTATGGCTACACCTTC
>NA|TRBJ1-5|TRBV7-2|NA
CASSLIFDQPQHF
TGTGCCAGCAGCTTAATCTTTGATCAGCCCCAGCATTTT
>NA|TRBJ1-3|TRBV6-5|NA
CASSQIDRPGNTIYF
TGTGCCAGCAGTCAAATCGACAGACCTGGAAACACCATATATTTT
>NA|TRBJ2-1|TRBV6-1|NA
CASSELTGYDEQFF
TGTGCCAGCAGTGAATTGACAGGATACGATGAGCAGTTCTTC
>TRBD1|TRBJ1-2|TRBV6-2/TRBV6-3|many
CASSSRGGNGYTF
TGTGCCAGCAGCTCCAGAGGGGGCAACGGCTACACCTTC
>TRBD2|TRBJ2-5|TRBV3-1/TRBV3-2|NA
CASSSLTSGGLQETQYF
TGTGCCAGCAGCTCCCTCACTAGCGGGGGGCTCCAAGAGACCCAGTACTTC
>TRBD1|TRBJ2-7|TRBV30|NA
CAWSARGTGGSEQYF
TGTGCCTGGAGTGCCCGCGGGACAGGGGGAAGCGAGCAGTACTTC
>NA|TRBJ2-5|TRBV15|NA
CATSESLADQETQYF
TGTGCCACCAGCGAGAGCCTAGCAGACCAAGAGACCCAGTACTTC
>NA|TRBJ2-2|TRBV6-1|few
CASSDRGPNTGELFF
TGTGCCAGCAGTGACAGGGGCCCTAACACCGGGGAGCTGTTTTTT
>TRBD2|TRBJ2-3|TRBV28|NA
CASTPSRLSGGAADTQYF
TGTGCCAGCACCCCCTCGCGCCTTAGCGGGGGGGCTGCAGATACGCAGTATTTT
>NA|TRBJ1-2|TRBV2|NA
CASSEDARGYTF
TGTGCCAGCAGTGAAGACGCGCGCGGCTACACCTTC
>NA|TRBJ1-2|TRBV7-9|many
CASSNRDYGYTF
TGTGCCAGCAGCAACAGGGACTATGGCTACACCTTC
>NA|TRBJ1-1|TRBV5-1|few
CASSPLQGLGDTEAFF
TGCGCCAGCAGCCCACTACAGGGCCTGGGGGACACTGAAGCTTTCTTT
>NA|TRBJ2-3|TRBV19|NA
CASSIDTTGLLDTQYF
TGTGCCAGTAGTATAGATACGACTGGACTATTGGATACGCAGTATTTT
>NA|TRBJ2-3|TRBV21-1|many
CASSKVEGQGTDTQYF
TGTGCCAGCAGCAAAGTGGAGGGACAGGGCACAGATACGCAGTATTTT
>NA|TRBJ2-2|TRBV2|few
CASSELVGTGELFF
TGTGCCAGCAGCGAACTAGTAGGCACCGGGGAGCTGTTTTTT
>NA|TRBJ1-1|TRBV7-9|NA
CASSPTGGRKNTEAFF
TGTGCCAGCAGCCCAACGGGGGGACGGAAGAACACTGAAGCTTTCTTT
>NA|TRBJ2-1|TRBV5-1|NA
CASSTGTNNNEQFF
TGCGCCAGCAGCACAGGGACTAATAACAATGAGCAGTTCTTC
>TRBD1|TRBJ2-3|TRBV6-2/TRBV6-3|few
CASSSRTGGANTQYF
TGTGCCAGCAGTTCCCGGACAGGGGGCGCAAATACGCAGTATTTT
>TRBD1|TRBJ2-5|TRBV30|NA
CAWSYGTGKETQYF
TGTGCCTGGAGCTACGGGACAGGGAAGGAGACCCAGTACTTC
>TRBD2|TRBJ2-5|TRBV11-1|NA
CASSTGGLRETQYF
TGTGCCAGCAGCACGGGGGGGCTACGAGAGACCCAGTACTTC
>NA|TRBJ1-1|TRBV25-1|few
CASSDPGGPRRAFF
TGTGCCAGCAGTGACCCCGGCGGCCCCCGGAGAGCTTTCTTT
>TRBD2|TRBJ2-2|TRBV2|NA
CASSRERGASTGELFF
TGTGCCAGCAGTCGGGAGCGGGGGGCCAGCACCGGGGAGCTGTTTTTT
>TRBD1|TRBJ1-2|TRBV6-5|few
CASRVNTGGYGYTF
TGTGCCAGCAGGGTGAACACAGGGGGCTATGGCTACACCTTC
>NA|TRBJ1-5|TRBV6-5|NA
CASSLAPSGNQPQHF
TGTGCCAGCAGCTTAGCTCCCTCTGGCAATCAGCCCCAGCATTTT
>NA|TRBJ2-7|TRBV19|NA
CASGHSDREADEQYF
TGTGCCAGTGGACACAGTGACAGGGAGGCGGACGAGCAGTACTTC
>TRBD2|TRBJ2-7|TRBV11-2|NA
CASSPGLANHEQYF
TGTGCCAGCAGCCCGGGACTAGCGAACCACGAGCAGTACTTC
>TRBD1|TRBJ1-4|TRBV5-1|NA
CASSLGQGYEKLFF
TGCGCCAGCAGCTTGGGACAGGGATATGAAAAACTGTTTTTT
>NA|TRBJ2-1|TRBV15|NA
CATSRAGYNEQFF
TGTGCCACCAGCAGAGCGGGATACAATGAGCAGTTCTTC
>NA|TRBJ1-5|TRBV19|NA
CASSRYNQPQHF
TGTGCCAGTAGTCGTTACAATCAGCCCCAGCATTTT
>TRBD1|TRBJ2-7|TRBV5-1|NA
CASSLQAGGDYEQYF
TGCGCCAGCAGCTTGCAGGCAGGGGGCGACTACGAGCAGTACTTC
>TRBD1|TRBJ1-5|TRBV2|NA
CASRGTGDQPQHF
TGTGCCAGCAGGGGGACAGGAGATCAGCCCCAGCATTTT
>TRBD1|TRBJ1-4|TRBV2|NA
CASSAGDRLNEKLFF
TGTGCCAGCAGCGCAGGGGACAGGCTTAATGAAAAACTGTTTTTT
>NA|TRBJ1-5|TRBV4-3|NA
CASSQVQGQPQHF
TGCGCCAGCAGCCAAGTTCAGGGACAGCCCCAGCATTTT
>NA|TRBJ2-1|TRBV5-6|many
CASSFPGANEQFF
TGTGCCAGCAGCTTTCCAGGGGCCAATGAGCAGTTCTTC
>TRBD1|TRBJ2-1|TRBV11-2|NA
CASSLEGTGHNEQFF
TGTGCCAGCAGCTTAGAGGGGACAGGCCACAATGAGCAGTTCTTC
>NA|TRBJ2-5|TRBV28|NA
CASSVQETQYF
TGTGCCAGCAGCGTACAAGAGACCCAGTACTTC